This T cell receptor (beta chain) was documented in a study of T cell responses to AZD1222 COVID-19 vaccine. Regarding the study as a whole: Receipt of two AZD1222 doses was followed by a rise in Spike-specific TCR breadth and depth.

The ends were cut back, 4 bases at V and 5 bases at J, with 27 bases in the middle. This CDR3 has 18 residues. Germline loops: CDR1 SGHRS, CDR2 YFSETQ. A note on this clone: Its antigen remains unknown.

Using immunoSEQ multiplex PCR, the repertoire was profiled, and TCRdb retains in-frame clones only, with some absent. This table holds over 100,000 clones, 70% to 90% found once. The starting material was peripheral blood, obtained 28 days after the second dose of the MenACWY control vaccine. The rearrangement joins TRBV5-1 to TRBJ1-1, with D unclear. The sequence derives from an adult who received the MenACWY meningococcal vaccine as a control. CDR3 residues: CASSPTRDLSPSRTEAFF. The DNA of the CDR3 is TGCGCCAGCAGCCCCACTAGGGATCTTTCACCCTCGCGGACTGAAGCTTTCTTT.